Each of the 26 T cell receptor beta chains below was sequenced from the same sample in a study of T cells in Graves' hyperthyroidism and ophthalmopathy. RNA transcripts gave rise to amplified TCR beta CDR3 regions. HTBI primers were the set used in a first-round RT-PCR of the TCR CDR3. TCRdb redid the calling of the multiplex PCR reads with MiXCR, one entry per CDR3 protein. This repertoire shows about 420,000 distinct CDR3 sequences, approximately 14% found once; its top ten account for less than 15%. Material: blood. The receptors originated from a woman in her late teens or twenties with Graves' hyperthyroidism.

There are many counts of this clonotype. This chain joins TRBV12-3 or TRBV12-4 and TRBJ2-3; D gene uncertain. Trimming took off 8 bases at V and 5 bases at J, with 11 bases between the two ends. CDR3 size: 12 residues. The DNA for the CDR3 is TGTGCCAGCTCAACGGCAGGAGATACGCAGTATTTT. It yields the protein CASSTAGDTQYF.

This clonotype was seen many times. The rearrangement uses TRBV11-2 and TRBJ1-1; possibly TRBD1 for D (5 bases). Per the germline V gene, CDR1 is SGHAT and CDR2 is FQNNGV. This CDR3 has 14 amino acids. V was clipped by 2 bases and J by 1 base, with 8 bases between them. CDR3 nucleotides: TGTGCCAGCAGCTTATATACAGGGAACACTGAAGCTTTCTTT. It translates to CASSLYTGNTEAFF.

CDR3 bases: TGTGCCAGTAAACGTTGGATGGGCGGAGAGATCAGGAATTCACCCCTCCACTTT. Its translation: CASKRWMGGEIRNSPLHF. The rearrangement links TRBV19 to TRBJ1-6, with D hard to call. The CDR3 spans 18 residues. The germline V and J ends were trimmed by 7 bases and 7 bases, with 26 bases remaining between them. Germline assignment: CDR1 LNHDA and CDR2 SQIVND (reference sequence).

This clonotype was observed a handful of times. The V call is TRBV20-1, the J call TRBJ2-7; D assignment may be TRBD1 or TRBD2 (5 bases each). Trimming took 3 bases from V and 0 from J, leaving 18 bases between them. Germline CDR1 reads DFQATT; CDR2 reads SNEGSKA (reference sequence). The CDR3 has 16 amino acids. CDR3 region: CSASFVRAGSSYEQYF. CDR3 nucleotide sequence: TGCAGTGCTAGTTTTGTCAGGGCGGGTAGCTCCTACGAGCAGTACTTC.

This clonotype has a count of ten or more. The chain carries TRBV10-3 and TRBJ2-7; D call uncertain. CDR3 length: 14 amino acids. V lost 0 bases, J lost 3 bases, and 9 bases lay in between. The germline CDR1 and CDR2 sequences are ENHRY and SYGVKD. This chain's CDR3 is CAISESGKGYEQYF. The CDR3, as DNA: TGTGCCATCAGTGAGTCAGGAAAGGGCTACGAGCAGTACTTC.

The table lists this clonotype with many counts. The genes are TRBV20-1 and TRBJ1-1; D is ambiguous. V lost 4 bases and J lost 3, with 9 bases in between. CDR1 and CDR2 from the germline V gene are DFQATT and SNEGSKA (reference sequence). The CDR3 consists of 12 residues. The CDR3 coding sequence is TGCAGTGCTACAGTAGCGGACACTGAAGCTTTCTTT. This translates into CSATVADTEAFF.

The rearrangement links TRBV6-1 to TRBJ2-1; 7 nucleotides match TRBD1. Germline CDR1 and CDR2: MNHNS and SASEGT. After removal of 7 bases from V and 5 bases from J, the junction contained 8 bases not matched to a gene. The CDR3 extends over 14 amino acids. CDR3 sequence: CASKRQGRDNEQFF. DNA of the CDR3: TGTGCCAGCAAAAGACAGGGTCGGGACAATGAGCAGTTCTTC.

This sequence joins TRBV24-1 and TRBJ2-2; the D gene could be TRBD1 or TRBD2 (5 bases each). This CDR3 region has 16 residues. Looked up from germline, CDR1 is KGHDR and CDR2 is SFDVKD. V dropped 9 bases and J dropped 5 bases, with 21 bases sitting between them. CDR3: CATSTSGRGRTGELFF. CDR3 sequence (DNA): TGTGCCACCTCTACCTCGGGACGGGGCCGGACCGGGGAGCTGTTTTTT.

This clonotype was seen ten or more times. The CDR3 sequence is CASRPGLAGINEQFF. The CDR3 DNA is TGTGCCAGCAGACCAGGACTAGCGGGAATTAATGAGCAGTTCTTC. The chain joins TRBV27 to TRBJ2-1; 12 positions match TRBD2. Germline trimming cut 6 bases from V and 7 bases from J; bases unmatched to any gene: 7. The CDR3 is 15 residues long. Germline-derived CDR1 and CDR2 are MNHEY and SMNVEV (reference sequence).

The chain is built from TRBV4-1 and TRBJ1-2; 7 nucleotides align to TRBD1. From germline, CDR1 is MGHRA and CDR2 YSYEKL. The V and J ends lost 1 base and 3 bases, in that order; junction bases with no gene match: 5. The length of the CDR3 is 15 residues. Here the CDR3 reads CASSQVTGRHYGYTF. CDR3 DNA sequence: TGCGCCAGCAGCCAAGTGACAGGGAGGCACTATGGCTACACCTTC.

This clonotype was seen many times. V and J are TRBV7-2 and TRBJ2-1; D unresolved. Between the trimmed V and J ends, which lost 5 bases and 6 bases, there was a span of 11 bases. The CDR3 sequence is 13 residues long. Germline V gene lookup returns CDR1 SGHTA and CDR2 FQGNSA. DNA of the CDR3: TGTGCCAGCAGCCATTATAGGGCCAATGAGCAGTTCTTC. Its translation is CASSHYRANEQFF.

V gene TRBV20-1 combines with J gene TRBJ2-6, with D perhaps TRBD1 (6 bases). Germline CDR1 is DFQATT and CDR2 is SNEGSKA (reference sequence). V was trimmed by 1 base and J by 1 base, leaving 14 bases between them. This CDR3 is built from 17 residues. In nucleotides, the CDR3 is TGCAGTGCTAGAGGAGCAGGGGCCGGTTCTGGGGCCAACGTCCTGACTTTC. Amino acids: CSARGAGAGSGANVLTF.

This chain connects TRBV20-1 to TRBJ2-7; TRBD1 matches at 7 bases. From germline, CDR1 is DFQATT and CDR2 SNEGSKA (reference sequence). The CDR3 extends over 11 amino acids. Losses at the gene ends were 6 bases for V and 4 bases for J; bases not matched to a gene: 3. The CDR3 spells CSAGGPYEQYF. CDR3 sequence (DNA): TGCAGTGCAGGGGGCCCGTACGAGCAGTACTTC.

This clonotype was seen many times. The V gene is TRBV6-1, the J gene TRBJ2-5; the D gene could be TRBD1 or TRBD2 (6 bases each). Germline V CDR1 and CDR2: MNHNS, SASEGT. The CDR3 loop spans 15 amino acids. The germline V and J ends were trimmed by 6 bases and 6 bases, with 20 bases remaining between them. In DNA form, the CDR3 reads TGTGCCAGCAGCGACTGGGGGGCGAGCGACAAGACCCAGTACTTC. It yields the protein CASSDWGASDKTQYF.

This chain joins TRBV10-1 and TRBJ2-3; D uncertain. This CDR3 spans 16 amino acids. Trimming took 0 bases from V and 7 from J, leaving 17 bases between them. CDR1 WNHNN and CDR2 SYGVQD come from the germline V gene (reference sequence). CDR3 protein: CASSESTYSPQNTQYF. The DNA of the CDR3 is TGCGCCAGCAGTGAGTCGACCTATTCCCCCCAGAATACGCAGTATTTT.

Only a few counts were recorded for this clonotype. This chain joins TRBV6-6 and TRBJ2-7; D is unclear. The CDR3 is 15 amino acids. Trimming removed 0 bases from V and 0 bases from J, with 9 bases in between. Germline CDR1 reads MNHNY; CDR2 reads SVGAGI (reference sequence). The CDR3 sequence is CASSYSDASSYEQYF. The CDR3 nucleotides are TGTGCCAGCAGTTACTCGGACGCCAGCTCCTACGAGCAGTACTTC.

This clonotype was picked up a small number of times. The chain links TRBV7-2 to TRBJ2-7, with D perhaps TRBD2 (6 bases). V was clipped by 5 bases and J by 4 bases, with 21 bases between them. This CDR3 spans 16 amino acids. Per the germline V gene, CDR1 is SGHTA and CDR2 is FQGNSA. The CDR3 sequence is CASSQPGERGGYEQYF. The CDR3 DNA follows: TGTGCCAGCAGCCAACCGGGAGAGAGAGGAGGATACGAGCAGTACTTC.

This clonotype has only a few counts. The rearrangement uses TRBV14 and TRBJ2-5; TRBD2 matches at 13 bases. Germline trimming cut 4 bases from V and 12 bases from J; bases unmatched to any gene: 8. The CDR3 has 14 amino acids. Germline V lookup: CDR1 SGHDN, CDR2 FVKESK. The CDR3 DNA reads as TGTGCCAGCAGCCGCGGACTAGCGGGAGTCCCTGAGTACTTC. Its translation: CASSRGLAGVPEYF.

This chain joins TRBV6-2 or TRBV6-3 and TRBJ2-1; D gene ambiguous. V was clipped by 11 bases and J by 4 bases, with 9 bases between them. The germline V gene encodes CDR1 MNHEY and CDR2 SVGEGT. The CDR3 runs to 11 residues. The CDR3 DNA is TGTGCCCATCGTGAATACAATGAGCAGTTCTTC. Its protein product is CAHREYNEQFF.

Many counts were recorded for this clonotype. The gene calls are TRBV7-3 and TRBJ1-1, with 10 bases lining up with TRBD1. The CDR3 sequence is 14 residues long. The V segment lost 5 bases and the J segment 6 bases; nucleotides outside the gene matches: 6. Germline V gene data show CDR1 as SGHTA and CDR2 as FQGTGA. The CDR3 DNA follows: TGTGCCAGCAGCCCGGGACAGGGGATGTCTGAAGCTTTCTTT. This translates into CASSPGQGMSEAFF.

This chain links TRBV7-3 with TRBJ1-3, with D maybe TRBD1 (5 bases). From germline, CDR1 is SGHTA and CDR2 FQGTGA. Deletions cut 5 bases from V and 2 bases from J, with 13 bases between. The CDR3 is made up of 15 amino acids. The CDR3 bases are TGTGCCAGCAGCCCCACCGGGACGACTGGAAACACCATATATTTT. Residues: CASSPTGTTGNTIYF.

V usage is TRBV24-1 and J usage is TRBJ2-3; TRBD2 agrees at 14 bases. This CDR3 contains 18 residues. Germline V gene data show CDR1 as KGHDR and CDR2 as SFDVKD. V gave up 0 bases and J gave up 3 bases; unmatched junction bases: 4. This CDR3 reads CATSDLRRTSGRTDTQYF. CDR3 nucleotides: TGTGCCACCAGTGATTTGCGTCGGACTAGCGGGAGGACAGATACGCAGTATTTT.

This clonotype was seen a handful of times. This chain connects TRBV6-1 to TRBJ2-6; maybe TRBD1 (6 bases). The CDR3 loop spans 17 amino acids. Trimming removed 7 bases from V and 1 base from J, with 17 bases in between. Germline V lookup: CDR1 MNHNS, CDR2 SASEGT. The CDR3, as DNA: TGTGCCAGCAACTCCGGGACAAGGGTTTCTGGGGCCAACGTCCTGACTTTC. This gives the protein CASNSGTRVSGANVLTF.

This clonotype was recorded many times. The chain recombines TRBV29-1 with TRBJ2-7, with 8 bases fitting TRBD1. The CDR3 runs to 14 residues. Germline V gives CDR1 SQVTM, CDR2 ANQGSEA. The V segment lost 7 bases and the J segment 1 base; nucleotides outside the gene matches: 9. CDR3 residues: CSATRTGLSYEQYF. Written as DNA, the CDR3 is TGCAGCGCCACACGGACAGGGCTTTCCTACGAGCAGTACTTC.

The table lists this clonotype with many counts. This chain uses TRBV2 with TRBJ1-1; D is uncertain. The V gene lost 2 bases and the J gene lost 8 bases, with 6 bases spanning the gap. Germline V CDR1 and CDR2: SNHLY, FYNNEI. CDR3 length: 11 residues. The CDR3 spells CASSERAEAFF. As DNA, the CDR3 is TGTGCCAGCAGTGAAAGGGCCGAAGCTTTCTTT.

This clonotype was seen ten or more times. This rearrangement joins TRBV20-1 to TRBJ2-1; no definite D call. CDR1 is DFQATT and CDR2 is SNEGSKA in the germline V gene (reference sequence). The CDR3 consists of 13 residues. The CDR3 sequence is CSSKMASYNEQFF. CDR3 coding DNA: TGCAGCTCCAAAATGGCCTCCTACAATGAGCAGTTCTTC.